Listed below are T cell receptor beta chains from one sample, sequenced in a study of cytomegalovirus exposure and HLA in healthy donors. Using immunoSEQ multiplex PCR, the repertoire was profiled, and TCRdb retains in-frame clones only, with some absent. Here the sample spans 150,000 to 200,000 clones, approximately 70% being singletons. Sequenced sample: PBMCs. The receptor source for this set is a man younger than 30 in good health and CMV-seropositive. CDR3s include the opening cysteine and the closing phenylalanine or tryptophan. The D gene is left open where the match is weak.

d_call j_call v_call cdr3_nt cdr3_aa
TRBD2 TRBJ2-3 TRBV7-6 TGTGCCAGCAGCTTAAGTTTGGGGGGGAGCACAGATACGCAGTATTTT CASSLSLGGSTDTQYF
TRBD2 TRBJ2-3 TRBV4-1 TGCGCCAGCAGCGAAGTCCTTACTAGCGAAGGCACAGATACGCAGTATTTT CASSEVLTSEGTDTQYF
TRBD1 TRBJ2-1 TRBV11-3 TGTGCCAGCAGCTATTCGACAGGGGCCTCGGATGAGCAGTTCTTC CASSYSTGASDEQFF
- TRBJ1-4 TRBV6-5 TGTGCCAGCAGAGGGGGGGCGACTAATGAAAAACTGTTTTTT CASRGGATNEKLFF
TRBD2 TRBJ2-4 TRBV5-6 TGTGCCAGCAGCTTGGGCATCGGACTAGCATACATTCAGTACTTC CASSLGIGLAYIQYF
- TRBJ1-1 TRBV14 TGTGCCAGCAGCCCCCCGGGGGGGGACATGAACACTGAAGCTTTCTTT CASSPPGGDMNTEAFF
- TRBJ1-1 TRBV7-8 TGTGCCAGCAGCCCCAGAGGGGGTCTTTCGAACACTGAAGCTTTCTTT CASSPRGGLSNTEAFF
TRBD2 TRBJ2-2 TRBV10-3 TGTGCCATCAGGCCGGGACTAGCGGGAGTAGACGCCGGGGAGCTGTTTTTT CAIRPGLAGVDAGELFF
TRBD1 TRBJ1-5 TRBV18 TGTGCCAGCTGCGACAGGGTAGGCGATCAGCCCCAGCATTTT CASCDRVGDQPQHF
- TRBJ1-5 TRBV7-2 TGTGCCAGCAGCTTAGTGGGACAACGGTATCAGCCCCAGCATTTT CASSLVGQRYQPQHF
TRBD2 TRBJ2-1 TRBV4-1 TGCGCCAGCAGCCCTGCCTCGGCGGGGGGGCATTTCTTC CASSPASAGGHFF
- TRBJ1-5 TRBV5-1 TGCGCCAGCAGCTTGGGCGGCACCGCGTATAGCAATCAGCCCCAGCATTTT CASSLGGTAYSNQPQHF
- TRBJ1-2 TRBV7-8 TGTGCCAGCAGCTTAGGTCTAAATGAGGGCTACACCTTC CASSLGLNEGYTF